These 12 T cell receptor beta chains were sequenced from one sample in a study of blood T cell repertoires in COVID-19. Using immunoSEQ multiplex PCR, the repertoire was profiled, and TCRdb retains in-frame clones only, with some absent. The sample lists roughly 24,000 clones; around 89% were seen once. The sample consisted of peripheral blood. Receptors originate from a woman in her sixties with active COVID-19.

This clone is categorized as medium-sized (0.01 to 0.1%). The CDR3 region is CASSILSGGEAFF. The DNA for the CDR3 is TGTGCCAGTAGTATATTGTCTGGCGGTGAAGCTTTCTTT. The chain employs TRBV19 and TRBJ1-1; D remains ambiguous. The ends were cut back, 2 bases at V and 7 bases at J, with 11 bases in the middle. CDR1 is LNHDA and CDR2 is SQIVND in the germline V gene (reference sequence). The CDR3 has 13 amino acids. Full variable domain (rest looked up from reference TRBV19 and TRBJ1-1): DGGITQSPKYLFRKEGQNVTLSCEQNLNHDAMYWYRQDPGQGLRLIYYSQIVNDFQKGDIAEGYSVSREKKESFPLTVTSAQKNPTAFYLCASSILSGGEAFFGQGTRLTVV.

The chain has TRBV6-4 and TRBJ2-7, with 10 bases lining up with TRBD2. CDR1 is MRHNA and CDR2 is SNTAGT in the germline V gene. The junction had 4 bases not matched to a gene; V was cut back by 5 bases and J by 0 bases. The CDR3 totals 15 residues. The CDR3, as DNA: TGTGCCAGCAGTCCGGCTAGCGGGAGCTCCTACGAGCAGTACTTC. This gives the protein CASSPASGSSYEQYF.

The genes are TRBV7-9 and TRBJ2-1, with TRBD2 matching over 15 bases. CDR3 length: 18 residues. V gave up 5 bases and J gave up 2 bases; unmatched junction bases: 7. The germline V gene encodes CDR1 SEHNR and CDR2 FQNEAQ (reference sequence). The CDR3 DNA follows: TGTGCCAGCAGCCCCCCTGGACTAGCGGGAGGGGCCTACAATGAGCAGTTCTTC. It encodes CASSPPGLAGGAYNEQFF.

CDR3 nucleotides: TGTGCCAGCAGCGCTGCAGGGGGTCGAGACAATGAGCAGTTCTTC. This sequence encodes CASSAAGGRDNEQFF. V gene TRBV9 combines with J gene TRBJ2-1, with 7 bases that match TRBD1. This CDR3 has 15 residues. V lost 3 bases to trimming and J lost 5 bases; unmatched junction nucleotides: 8. Per the germline V gene, CDR1 is SGDLS and CDR2 is YYNGEE.

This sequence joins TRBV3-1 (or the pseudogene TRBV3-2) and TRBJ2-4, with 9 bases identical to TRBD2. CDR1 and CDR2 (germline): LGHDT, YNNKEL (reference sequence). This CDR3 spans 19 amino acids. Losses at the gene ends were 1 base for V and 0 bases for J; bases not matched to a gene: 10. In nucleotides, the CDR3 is TGTGCCAGCAGCCAAGGGGATAGCGGGAGTACCCTAGCCAAAAACATTCAGTACTTC. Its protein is CASSQGDSGSTLAKNIQYF.

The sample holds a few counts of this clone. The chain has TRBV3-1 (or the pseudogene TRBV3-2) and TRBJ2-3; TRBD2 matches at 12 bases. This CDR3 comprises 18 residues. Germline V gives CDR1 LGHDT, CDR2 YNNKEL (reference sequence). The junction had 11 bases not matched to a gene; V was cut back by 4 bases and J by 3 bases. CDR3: CASSLLLAGGPRTDTQYF. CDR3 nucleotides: TGTGCCAGCAGCCTCCTCCTAGCGGGAGGGCCCAGGACAGATACGCAGTATTTT.

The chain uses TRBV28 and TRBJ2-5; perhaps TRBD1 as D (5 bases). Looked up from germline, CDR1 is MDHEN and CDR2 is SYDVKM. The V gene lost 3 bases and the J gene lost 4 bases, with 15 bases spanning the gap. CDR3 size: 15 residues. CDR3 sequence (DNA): TGTGCCAGCAGTTTGGGCAGGGCCCAGGGAGAGACCCAGTACTTC. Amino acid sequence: CASSLGRAQGETQYF.

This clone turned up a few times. CDR3 coding DNA: TGTGCTAGTGGTTTGGCACCCGTTCCACTAGCGGGAGGCCGCACAGATACGCAGTATTTT. This sequence encodes CASGLAPVPLAGGRTDTQYF. The genes are TRBV12-5 and TRBJ2-3; the match to TRBD2 covers 12 bases. This CDR3 contains 20 residues. The germline gives CDR1 LGHNT, CDR2 FRNRAP. Trimming at V came to 1 base and at J to 1 base, leaving 12 bases not matched to a gene.

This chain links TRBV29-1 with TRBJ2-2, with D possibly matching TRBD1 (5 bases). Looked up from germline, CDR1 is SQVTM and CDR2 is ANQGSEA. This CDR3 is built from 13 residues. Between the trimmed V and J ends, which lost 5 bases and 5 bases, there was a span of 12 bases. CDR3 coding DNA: TGCAGCGTTCATGGGGCTTATACCGGGGAGCTGTTTTTT. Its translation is CSVHGAYTGELFF.

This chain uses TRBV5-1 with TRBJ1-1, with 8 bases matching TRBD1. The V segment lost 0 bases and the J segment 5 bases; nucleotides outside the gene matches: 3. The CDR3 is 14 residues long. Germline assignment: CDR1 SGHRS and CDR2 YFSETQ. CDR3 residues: CASSLGTGRTEAFF. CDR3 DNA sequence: TGCGCCAGCAGCTTGGGGACAGGGAGGACTGAAGCTTTCTTT. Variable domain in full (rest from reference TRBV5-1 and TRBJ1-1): KAGVTQTPRYLIKTRGQQVTLSCSPISGHRSVSWYQQTPGQGLQFLFEYFSETQRNKGNFPGRFSGRQFSNSRSEMNVSTLELGDSALYLCASSLGTGRTEAFFGQGTRLTVV.

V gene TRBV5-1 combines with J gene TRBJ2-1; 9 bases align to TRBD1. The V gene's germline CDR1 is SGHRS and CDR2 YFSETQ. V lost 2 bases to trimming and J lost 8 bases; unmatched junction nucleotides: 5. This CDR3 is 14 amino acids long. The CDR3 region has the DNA TGCGCCAGCAGCTTACAGGGGGCGGTTTATGAGCAGTTCTTC. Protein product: CASSLQGAVYEQFF.

CDR3 amino acids: CASSPRGQSTDTQYF. The CDR3 coding sequence is TGTGCCAGCTCACCGCGGGGACAGAGCACAGATACGCAGTATTTT. The J gene is TRBJ2-3, the V gene TRBV18; tentatively, D is TRBD1 (7 bases). The germline V gene has CDR1 KGHSH and CDR2 LQKENI. This CDR3 has 15 amino acids. V was clipped by 3 bases and J by 0 bases, with 10 bases between them.